This T cell receptor beta chain was identified during a study of shared T cell receptors in the human thymus. Germline values: CDR1 MNHEY, CDR2 SVGAGI. The trim removed 4 bases at V and 5 bases at J, leaving 3 bases unmatched. This CDR3 spans 14 amino acids. Profiling relied on immunoSEQ multiplex PCR, and the TCRdb table lists in-frame clones only, not all of them. Among hundreds of thousands of clones listed, approximately 83% were seen once. The sample was also linked to a second study, of human thymus T cells.

The clonotype comes from a girl under three years old with a congenital heart defect. V and J are TRBV6-5 and TRBJ1-1; TRBD1 aligns across 11 bases. Sequenced sample: thymocytes. The CDR3 reads CASSLGQGGTEAFF. The DNA for the CDR3 is TGTGCCAGCAGTTTGGGACAGGGGGGGACTGAAGCTTTCTTT.